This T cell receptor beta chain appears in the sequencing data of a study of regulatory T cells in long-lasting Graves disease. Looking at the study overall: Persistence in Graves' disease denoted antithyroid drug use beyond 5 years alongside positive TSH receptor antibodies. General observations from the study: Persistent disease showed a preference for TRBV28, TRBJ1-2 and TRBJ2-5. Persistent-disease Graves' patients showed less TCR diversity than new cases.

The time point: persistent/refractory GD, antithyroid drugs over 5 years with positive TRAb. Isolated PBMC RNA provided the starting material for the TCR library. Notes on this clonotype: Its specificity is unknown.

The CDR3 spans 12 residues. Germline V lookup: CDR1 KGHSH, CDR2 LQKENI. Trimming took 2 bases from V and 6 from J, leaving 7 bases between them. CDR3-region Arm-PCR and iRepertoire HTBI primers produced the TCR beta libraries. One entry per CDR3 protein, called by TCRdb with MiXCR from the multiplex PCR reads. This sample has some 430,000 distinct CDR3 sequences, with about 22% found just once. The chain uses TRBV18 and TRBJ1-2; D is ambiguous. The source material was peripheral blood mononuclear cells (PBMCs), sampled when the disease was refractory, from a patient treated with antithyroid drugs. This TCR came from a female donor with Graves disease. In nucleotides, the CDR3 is TGTGCCAGCTCACCAGGTGGGGATGGCTACACCTTC. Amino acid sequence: CASSPGGDGYTF.